This T cell receptor beta chain came from a study of T cell responses to AZD1222 COVID-19 vaccine. Assay: immunoSEQ multiplex PCR; the TCRdb copy retains only in-frame clones and omits some. The data contain 150,000 to 200,000 clones, approximately 90% of them singletons. Points on this clone: Distinct nucleotide sequences in the sample also encode this CDR3.

This CDR3 contains 12 residues. Germline lookup yields CDR1 SGHAT and CDR2 FQNNGV. Trimming took 5 bases from V and 4 from J, leaving 5 bases between them. The sample was peripheral blood, taken on day 0 of AZD1222 vaccination. The TCR was taken from an adult in good health. V gene TRBV11-2 combines with J gene TRBJ1-4; no clear D. The DNA of the CDR3 is TGTGCCAGCAGCCCATTTAATGAAAAACTGTTTTTT. Residues: CASSPFNEKLFF.